This note documents a single TCR beta chain sequence. Many counts were recorded for this clonotype. Its antigen target is currently unknown. No quality values exist for individual bases; no much larger clone is one base distant. These data originate in a study of regulatory T cells in long-lasting Graves disease (dated by TCRdb to the early 2020s). General notes on the study: Newly diagnosed Graves' disease patients had taken antithyroid drugs for less than 3 months. Persistent Graves' disease patients were compared with newly diagnosed Graves' disease patients by peripheral blood TCR sequencing and RNA sequencing. The study took place in China and was registered as a clinical trial. TCR sequencing covered 13 persistent and 20 or so newly diagnosed Graves' disease patients, some 35 samples in total.

The time point label, as the study defines it: newly diagnosed GD, antithyroid drugs for less than 3 months. RNA was extracted from PBMCs in TRIzol for both TCR sequencing and RNA sequencing. The diagnosis of Graves' disease was made according to American Thyroid Association guidelines. Patients were recruited from an endocrinology department in Xi'an, China. From each patient, approximately 9 milliliters of peripheral blood was collected into an EDTA anticoagulant tube. Ficoll Paque Plus density gradient separation was used to isolate PBMCs, and no further T cell sorting was done. An Agilent 2100 Bioanalyzer and agarose gel were used to assess RNA quality, and a NanoDrop 2000 was used to measure RNA concentration. What the study reported, not specific to this receptor: Lower TCR Shannon entropy and fewer highly expanded clones were observed in persistent Graves' disease patients than in newly diagnosed patients, which suggested clonal expansion. As a limitation, the authors acknowledged that the small sample size may reduce accuracy. Sequencing and analysis were limited to the TCR beta chain. The study examined only peripheral blood because the primary lesion, thyroid tissue, could not be accessed. Persistent patients shared more public clonotypes among themselves (around 2,800) than newly diagnosed patients did (approximately 870). Preferential use of TRBV28, TRBJ1-2 and TRBJ2-5 was observed in persistent disease, whereas TRBV20-1 and TRBJ2-1 were favored in newly diagnosed disease.

V is pared back by 3 bases and J by 0 bases, with 9 bases lying between the germline termini. Based on the germline V gene, the CDR1 and CDR2 sequences are MDHEN and SYDVKM. The cysteine opens and the phenylalanine closes a CDR3 of 15 amino acids. This entry keeps only the CDR3 DNA: 45 bases, framed from base 1. The method was multiplex PCR. Sequencing took place on an Illumina HiSeq 4000. To build TCR beta libraries, CDR3 regions were amplified by Arm-PCR using iRepertoire HTBI primers. PCR products were gel purified before sequencing. Concerning the study's data processing: Across samples, 60 to 75 TRBV and 15 or so TRBJ segments were identified and used for gene usage analysis of CDR3 amino acid clonotypes. COPE and FqMerger were used to merge the filtered high-quality paired reads into contigs. BLAST was used to align contigs to the IMGT TRBV, TRBD and TRBJ reference genes, and CDR3 was defined following IMGT. Clonotypes above 0.1% frequency were classified as highly expanded clones. Shannon entropy was used to measure repertoire diversity, and the Gini coefficient was used to measure V-J evenness. A clonotype found in more than one individual was treated as public. Starting from the raw public reads, TCRdb applied fastp trimming at Q25, assembled clones with MiXCR and retained in-frame beta chains. Rows matching on CDR3 protein sequence are summarized as one entry with the most common DNA and genes. These V and J calls derive from TCRdb rather than the authors' analysis. The sample includes under 500,000 distinct CDR3 sequences, with around 15% observed a single time. The ten largest clones add up to around 11% of the sample.

These data were likewise used in another study, on T cells in Graves' hyperthyroidism and ophthalmopathy. As the second publication notes: Stable Graves' hyperthyroidism was defined as the absence of progression to ophthalmopathy over 18 months of follow-up. The hyperthyroidism patients were between 18 and 65 years old and newly diagnosed, with a disease duration of less than 2 months. The study excluded patients with uncontrolled infections, other autoimmune diseases, pregnancy or lactation. Diagnoses were based on clinical symptoms, serum thyroxine and TRAb, thyroid ultrasound and orbital computed tomography. The TCR CDR3 was subjected to a first round of RT-PCR using the HTBI primer set and the Qiagen OneStep RT-PCR kit. Blood samples also contained most of the expanded thyroid clonotypes (frequency above 0.001), which suggests that blood repertoires may reflect thyroid immune responses. A 13 V-J signature model separated ophthalmopathy from stable hyperthyroidism, with approximately 87% sensitivity and about 81% specificity in cross-validation and 80%/75% in testing. In validation, the model predicted progression to ophthalmopathy a median of approximately 6.6 months before onset, with over 60% sensitivity and more than 72% specificity. A discovery cohort of approximately 97 patients, about 40 with Graves' ophthalmopathy and under 60 with stable Graves' hyperthyroidism, was used to find distinguishing TCR V-J signatures. An independent validation cohort of fewer than 20 hyperthyroidism patients and more than 15 patients who later progressed to ophthalmopathy tested prospective prediction of ophthalmopathy. The 80 to 100 discovery patients were randomly divided into training and test sets at a 7:3 ratio. Thyroid tissue and blood T-cell repertoires from about six Graves' hyperthyroidism patients were also compared in the study. After sampling, hyperthyroidism patients received methimazole starting at 30 mg daily, and ophthalmopathy patients received high-dose intravenous methylprednisolone. Libraries were constructed in a second round of multiplex PCR, after which size selection and purification were carried out. Sequencing of the libraries was done on an Illumina HiSeq2000 using paired-end 100 bp reads. SOAPnuke was used to process the raw data, removing reads that contained adapters or uncalled bases, had a mean Phred below 15, or lacked an exact match to the constant primer or identifier. High-quality paired reads were merged using COPE v1.2.5, and each unique nucleotide sequence was defined as a clonotype. MiTCR v1.1 was used to align clonotypes to the IMGT TRBV, TRBD and TRBJ reference segments. Only V-J combinations with frequency above 0.0001, covering 99% to 99.2% of repertoires, were analysed. A TCS score was defined as the ratio of F50 (clonal expansion) to E x V (chaos), with BLOSUM62-based TCRdist applied between CDR3 peptides within each V-J. Welch's t-statistics and random forest reduced fewer than 550 V-J features to 13, which were used in a naive Bayes classifier (R e1071). No statistical method was used to fix the sample size in advance, and group allocation was not hidden from the investigators. According to the paper, TCR Vbeta CDR3 sequencing was carried out on over 130 peripheral blood samples, which came from over 40 ophthalmopathy, some 73 hyperthyroidism and roughly 17 progressor patients.

The rearranged chain carries TRBV28 and TRBJ1-3; TRBD1 is perhaps the D gene, given 5 matching bases. The receptor's source is a woman in her twenties or thirties with Graves disease. Donor details come from another sample of the same person, matched by shared clones. The material sequenced was peripheral blood mononuclear cells (PBMCs), taken at new diagnosis, from a patient treated with antithyroid drugs. CDR3 protein: CASSFTGFSGNTIYF. The DNA reads TGTGCCAGCAGTTTCACAGGATTCTCTGGAAACACCATATATTTT.